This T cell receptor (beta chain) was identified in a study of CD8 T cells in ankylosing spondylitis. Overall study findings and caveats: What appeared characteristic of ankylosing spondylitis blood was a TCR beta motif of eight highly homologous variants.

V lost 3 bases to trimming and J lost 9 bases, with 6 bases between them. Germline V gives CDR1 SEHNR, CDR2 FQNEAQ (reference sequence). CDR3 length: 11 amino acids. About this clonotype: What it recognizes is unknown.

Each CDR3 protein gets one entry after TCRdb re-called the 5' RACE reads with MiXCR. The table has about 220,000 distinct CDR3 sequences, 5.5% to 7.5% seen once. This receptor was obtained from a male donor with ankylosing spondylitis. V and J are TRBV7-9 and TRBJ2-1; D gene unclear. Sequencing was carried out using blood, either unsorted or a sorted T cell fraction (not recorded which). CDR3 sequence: CASSFPGEQFF. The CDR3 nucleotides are TGTGCCAGCAGCTTCCCGGGTGAGCAGTTCTTC.